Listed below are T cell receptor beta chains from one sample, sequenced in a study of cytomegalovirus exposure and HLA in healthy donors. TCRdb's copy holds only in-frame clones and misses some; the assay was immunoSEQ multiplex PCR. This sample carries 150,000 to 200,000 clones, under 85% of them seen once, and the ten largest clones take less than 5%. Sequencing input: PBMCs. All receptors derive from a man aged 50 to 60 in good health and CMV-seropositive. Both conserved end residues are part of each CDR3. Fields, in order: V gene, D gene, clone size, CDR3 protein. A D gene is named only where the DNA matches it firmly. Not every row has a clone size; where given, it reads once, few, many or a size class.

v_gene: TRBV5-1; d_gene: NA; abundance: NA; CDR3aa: CASNFDSRAETQYF
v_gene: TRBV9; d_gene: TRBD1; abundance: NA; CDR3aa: CASSPTGQGSPLHF
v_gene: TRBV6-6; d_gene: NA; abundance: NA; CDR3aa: CASSVVLSGNTIYF
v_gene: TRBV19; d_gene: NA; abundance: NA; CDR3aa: CASRGGRKNTEAFF
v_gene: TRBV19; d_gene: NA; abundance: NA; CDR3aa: CASSIRPNTGELFF
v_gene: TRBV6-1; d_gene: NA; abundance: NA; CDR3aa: CATQAGISNQPQHF
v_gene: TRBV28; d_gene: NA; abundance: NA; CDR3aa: CASSRRFGNTIYF
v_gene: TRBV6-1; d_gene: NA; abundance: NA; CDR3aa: CASSGRGGNTIYF
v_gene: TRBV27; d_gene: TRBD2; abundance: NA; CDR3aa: CASSLGGGYEQYF
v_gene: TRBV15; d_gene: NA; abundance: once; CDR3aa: CATSRDGGFEQYF
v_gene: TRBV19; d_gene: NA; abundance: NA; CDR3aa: CASSIGGSYNEQFF
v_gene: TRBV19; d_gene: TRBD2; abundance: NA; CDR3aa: CASSNKLAGGEQFF
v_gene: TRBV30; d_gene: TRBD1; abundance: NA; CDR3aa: CAWSVEGTGSYEQYF
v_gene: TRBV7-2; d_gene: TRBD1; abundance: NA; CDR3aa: CASRLTGDQPQHF
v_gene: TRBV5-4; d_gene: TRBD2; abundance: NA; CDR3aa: CASSTGLATDTQYF
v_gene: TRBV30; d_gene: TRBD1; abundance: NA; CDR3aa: CAWGQVGDGVGNSPLHF
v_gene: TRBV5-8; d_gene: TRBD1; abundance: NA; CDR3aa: CASSWDRGYEQYF
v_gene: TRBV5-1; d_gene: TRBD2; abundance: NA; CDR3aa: CASSFSLAGVADTQYF
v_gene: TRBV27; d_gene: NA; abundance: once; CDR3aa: CASSWGTGSSYEQYF
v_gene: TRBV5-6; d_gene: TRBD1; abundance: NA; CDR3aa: CASSLQGAYEQYF
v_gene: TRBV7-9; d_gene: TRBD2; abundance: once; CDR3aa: CSSMLSGGASSYEQYF
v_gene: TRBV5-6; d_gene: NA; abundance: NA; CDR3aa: CASSLPQGYEQYF
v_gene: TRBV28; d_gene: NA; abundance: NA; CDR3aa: CASSFQVLDTQYF
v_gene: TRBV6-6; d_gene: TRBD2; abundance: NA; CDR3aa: CASSYSSSGRYEQYF
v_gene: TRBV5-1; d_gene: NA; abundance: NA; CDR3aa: CASSLVGGDGYTF
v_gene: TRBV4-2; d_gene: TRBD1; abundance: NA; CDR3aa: CASSQEGTGRGPTEAFF
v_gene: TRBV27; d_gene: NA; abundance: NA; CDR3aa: CASSFKGTNTEAFF
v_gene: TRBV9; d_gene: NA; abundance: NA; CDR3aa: CASSKQGGETQYF
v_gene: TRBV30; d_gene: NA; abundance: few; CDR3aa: CAWSVTGRAEKLFF
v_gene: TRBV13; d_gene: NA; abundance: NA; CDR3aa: CASRRTASGNTIYF
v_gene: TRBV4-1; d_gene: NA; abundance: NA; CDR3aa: CASSQVGQTSYEQYF
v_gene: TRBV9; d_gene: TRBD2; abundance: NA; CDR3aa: CASSASGLGSYEQYF
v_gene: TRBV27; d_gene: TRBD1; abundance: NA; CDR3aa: CASSPEYRGRPLHF
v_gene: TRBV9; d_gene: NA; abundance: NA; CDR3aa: CASSVVGGPNSPLHF
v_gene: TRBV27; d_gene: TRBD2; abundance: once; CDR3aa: CASSPSGRARGGYNEQFF
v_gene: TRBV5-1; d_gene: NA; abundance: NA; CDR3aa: CASSSRGGGKNTEAFF
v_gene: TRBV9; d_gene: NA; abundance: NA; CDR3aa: CASSVALTGGPSTDTQYF
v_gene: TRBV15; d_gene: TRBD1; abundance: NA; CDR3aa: CATSRADREYGYTF
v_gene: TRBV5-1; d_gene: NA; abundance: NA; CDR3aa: CASSRPTGLINTDTQYF
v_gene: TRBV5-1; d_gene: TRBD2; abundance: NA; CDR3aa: CASSLAGDTYEQYF
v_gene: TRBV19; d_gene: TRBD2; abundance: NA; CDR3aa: CASSISGGRANEQFF
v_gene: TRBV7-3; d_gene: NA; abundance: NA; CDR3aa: CASSLSGGWYNEQFF
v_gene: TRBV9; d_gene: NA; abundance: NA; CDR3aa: CASSVGAAGSMGNTIYF
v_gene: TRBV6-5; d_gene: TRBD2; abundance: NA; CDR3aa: CASSYPTSGGADEQFF
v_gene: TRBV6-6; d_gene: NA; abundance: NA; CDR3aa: CASSYGGGEADTQYF
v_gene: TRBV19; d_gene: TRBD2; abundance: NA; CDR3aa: CASRPGLAGTDTQYF
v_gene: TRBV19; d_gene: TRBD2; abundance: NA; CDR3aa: CASSPAGSSSYEQYF
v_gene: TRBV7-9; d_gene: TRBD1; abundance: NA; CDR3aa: CASSFDDRGLSNQPQHF
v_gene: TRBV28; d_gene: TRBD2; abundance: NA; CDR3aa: CASSPPGRREQYF
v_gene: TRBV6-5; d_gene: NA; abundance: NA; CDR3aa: CASRGTKNTEAFF
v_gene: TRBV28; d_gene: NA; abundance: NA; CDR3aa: CASREQSYYGYTF
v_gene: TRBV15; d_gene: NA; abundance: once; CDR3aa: CATSSNVGTNHEQYF
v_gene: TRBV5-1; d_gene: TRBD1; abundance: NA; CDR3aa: CASRTTGGPNTGELFF
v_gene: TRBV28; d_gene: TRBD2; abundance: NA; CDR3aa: CASGLAGEADTGELFF
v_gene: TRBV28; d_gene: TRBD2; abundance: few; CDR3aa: CASSSTSGGETQYF
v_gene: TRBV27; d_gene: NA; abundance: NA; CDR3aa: CASSPRVTYEQYF
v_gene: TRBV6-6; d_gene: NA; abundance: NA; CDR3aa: CASSYDGDVSTEAFF